This TCR beta chain is from a study of shared clonotypes between healthy human individuals. Overall study: Researchers assigned three CD4 naive, three CD4 memory, two CD8 naive and one CD8 memory plate to each donor.

Naive CD8 cells lacked CD45RO, underwent positive selection for CCR7 and left out terminally differentiated effector memory CD45RA+ cells. For this clone: The antigen remains undetermined.

This table comes from immunoSEQ multiplex PCR, and its TCRdb copy is limited to in-frame clones, with some not included. This sample has hundreds of thousands of clones, with roughly 98% found just once. Study-level findings and limits: An effect of sequencing depth on clonotype sharing among donors was expected.

The clonotype comes from a man aged 30 to 39 in good health. Material: naive CD8+ T cells sorted from blood.

CDR3 in DNA: TGCAGCGTCGAGGGACTAGCGGGGTTCACAGATACGCAGTATTTT. Protein: CSVEGLAGFTDTQYF. This chain connects TRBV29-1 to TRBJ2-3, with 13 nucleotides matching TRBD2. V gave up 6 bases and J gave up 2 bases; unmatched junction bases: 5. This CDR3 is 15 amino acids long. Per the germline V gene, CDR1 is SQVTM and CDR2 is ANQGSEA.